This T cell receptor beta chain was retrieved from a study of long-term antiretroviral therapy in people with HIV. Study outcomes and limitations: Spans of CDR3 length were tighter for HIV repertoires than for controls. Post-ART, diversity grew, though it stayed under transplant donor control levels.

CDR3 length: 13 residues. Germline V CDR1 and CDR2: MGHRA, YSYEKL. V lost 1 base to trimming and J lost 5 bases, with 9 bases between them. On this clone itself: Its antigen is undetermined.

Run at survey level, the immunoSEQ assay was version v3.0. Sequencing used immunoSEQ multiplex PCR; TCRdb keeps in-frame clones, though not all of them. Counted here are tens of thousands of clones, roughly 87% occurring once; the ten biggest clones make up around 5.9%. This sequence was found in a man aged 18-30 years with HIV. V and J are TRBV4-1 and TRBJ2-7, with D unclear. Sequencing used unsorted PBMCs, obtained 1 year after starting antiretroviral therapy. The DNA for the CDR3 is TGCGCCAGCAGCCAAGGGGATTGGAACGAGCAGTACTTC. Residues: CASSQGDWNEQYF.